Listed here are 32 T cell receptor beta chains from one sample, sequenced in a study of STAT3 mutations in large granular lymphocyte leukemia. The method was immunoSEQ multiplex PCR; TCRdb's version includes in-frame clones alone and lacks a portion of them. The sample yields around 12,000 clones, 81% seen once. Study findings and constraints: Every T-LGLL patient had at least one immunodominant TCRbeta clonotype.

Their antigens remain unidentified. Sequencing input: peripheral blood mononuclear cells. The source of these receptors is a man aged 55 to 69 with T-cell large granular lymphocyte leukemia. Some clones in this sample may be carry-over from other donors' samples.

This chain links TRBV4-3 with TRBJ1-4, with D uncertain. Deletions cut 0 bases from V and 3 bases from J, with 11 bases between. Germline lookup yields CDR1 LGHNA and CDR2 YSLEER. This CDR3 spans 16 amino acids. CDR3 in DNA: TGCGCCAGCAGCCAAGATCCATGGGCAGCTAATGAAAAACTGTTTTTT. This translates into CASSQDPWAANEKLFF.

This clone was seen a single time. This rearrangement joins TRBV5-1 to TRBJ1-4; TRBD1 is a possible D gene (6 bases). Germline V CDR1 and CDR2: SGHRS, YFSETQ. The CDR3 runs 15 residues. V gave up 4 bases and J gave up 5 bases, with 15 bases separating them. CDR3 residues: CASSPGGGLNEKLFF. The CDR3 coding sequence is TGCGCCAGCAGCCCGGGGGGCGGGCTAAATGAAAAACTGTTTTTT.

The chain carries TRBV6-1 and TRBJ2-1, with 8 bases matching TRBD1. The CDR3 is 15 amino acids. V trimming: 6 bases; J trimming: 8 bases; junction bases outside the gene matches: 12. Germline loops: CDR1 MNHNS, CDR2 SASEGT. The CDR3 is CASSYRGSSEDEQFF. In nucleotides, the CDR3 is TGTGCCAGCAGCTACAGGGGGTCCTCGGAGGATGAGCAGTTCTTC.

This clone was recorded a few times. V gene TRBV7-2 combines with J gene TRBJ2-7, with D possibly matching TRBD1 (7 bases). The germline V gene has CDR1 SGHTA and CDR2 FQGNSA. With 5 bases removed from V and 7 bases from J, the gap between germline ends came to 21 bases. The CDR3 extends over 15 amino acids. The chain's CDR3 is CASSPRGPGVGEQYF. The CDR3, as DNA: TGTGCCAGCAGCCCTAGGGGGCCGGGAGTGGGAGAGCAGTACTTC. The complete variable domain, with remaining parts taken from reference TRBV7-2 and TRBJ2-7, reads GAGVSQSPSNKVTEKGKDVELRCDPISGHTALYWYRQSLGQGLEFLIYFQGNSAPDKSGLPSDRFSAERTGGSVSTLTIQRTQQEDSAVYLCASSPRGPGVGEQYFGPGTRLTVT.

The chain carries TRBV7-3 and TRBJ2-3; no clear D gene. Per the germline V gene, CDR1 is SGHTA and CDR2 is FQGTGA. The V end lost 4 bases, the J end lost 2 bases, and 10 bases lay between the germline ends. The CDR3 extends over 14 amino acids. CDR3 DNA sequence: TGTGCCAGCAGCTCCGGGCCTTTCACAGATACGCAGTATTTT. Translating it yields CASSSGPFTDTQYF.

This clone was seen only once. The chain's CDR3 is CASSENLLGTVSSYEQYF. The CDR3 DNA reads TGCGCCAGCAGTGAAAACCTTTTGGGGACAGTATCCTCCTACGAGCAGTACTTC. This rearrangement joins TRBV5-1 to TRBJ2-7; 7 bases map to TRBD1. Trimming took 5 bases from V and 0 from J; bases not matched to a gene: 17. Germline assignment: CDR1 SGHRS and CDR2 YFSETQ. This CDR3 has 18 amino acids.

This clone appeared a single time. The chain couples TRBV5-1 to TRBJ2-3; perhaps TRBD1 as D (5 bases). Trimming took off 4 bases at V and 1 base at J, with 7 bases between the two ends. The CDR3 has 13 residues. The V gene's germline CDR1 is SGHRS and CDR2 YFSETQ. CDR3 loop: CASSVQGTDTQYF. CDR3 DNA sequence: TGCGCCAGCAGCGTACAGGGCACAGATACGCAGTATTTT.

The CDR3 here is CASSYERRNEQFF. The CDR3 nucleotides read TGTGCCAGCAGTTACGAGAGAAGAAATGAGCAGTTCTTC. The gene calls are TRBV6-6 and TRBJ2-1; D not resolved. V was cut by 2 bases and J by 7 bases, with 9 bases left in between. The CDR3 consists of 13 residues. The germline CDR1 and CDR2 sequences are MNHNY and SVGAGI (reference sequence).

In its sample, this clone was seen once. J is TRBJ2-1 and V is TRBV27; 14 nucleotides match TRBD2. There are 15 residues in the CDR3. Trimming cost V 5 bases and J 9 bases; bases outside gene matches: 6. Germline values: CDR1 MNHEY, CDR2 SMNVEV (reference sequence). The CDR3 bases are TGTGCCAGCAGTCCTCAGACTAGCGGGAGGGGTGAGCAGTTCTTC. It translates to CASSPQTSGRGEQFF.

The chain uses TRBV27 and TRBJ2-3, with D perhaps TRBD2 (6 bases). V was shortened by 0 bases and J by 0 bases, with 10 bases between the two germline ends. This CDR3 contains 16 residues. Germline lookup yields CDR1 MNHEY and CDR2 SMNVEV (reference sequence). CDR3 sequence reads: CASSLSSGFSTDTQYF. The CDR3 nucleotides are TGTGCCAGCAGTTTATCTAGCGGCTTCAGCACAGATACGCAGTATTTT.

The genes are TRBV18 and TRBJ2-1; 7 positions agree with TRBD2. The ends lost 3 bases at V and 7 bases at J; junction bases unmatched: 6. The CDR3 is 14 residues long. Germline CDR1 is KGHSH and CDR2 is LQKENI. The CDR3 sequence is CASSPRDYQNEQFF. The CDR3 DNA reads TGTGCCAGCTCACCGCGGGACTATCAGAATGAGCAGTTCTTC.

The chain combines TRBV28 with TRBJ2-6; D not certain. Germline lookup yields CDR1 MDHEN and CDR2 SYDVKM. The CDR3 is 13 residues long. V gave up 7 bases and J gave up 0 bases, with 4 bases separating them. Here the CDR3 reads CASKASGANVLTF. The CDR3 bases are TGTGCCAGCAAAGCCTCTGGGGCCAACGTCCTGACTTTC.

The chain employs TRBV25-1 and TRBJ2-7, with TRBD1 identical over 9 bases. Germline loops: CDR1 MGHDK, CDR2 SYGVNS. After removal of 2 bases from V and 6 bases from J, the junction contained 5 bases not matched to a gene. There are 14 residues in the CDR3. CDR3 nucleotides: TGTGCCAGCAGTGAACCAGGACAGGGGCCCGAGCAGTACTTC. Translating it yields CASSEPGQGPEQYF.

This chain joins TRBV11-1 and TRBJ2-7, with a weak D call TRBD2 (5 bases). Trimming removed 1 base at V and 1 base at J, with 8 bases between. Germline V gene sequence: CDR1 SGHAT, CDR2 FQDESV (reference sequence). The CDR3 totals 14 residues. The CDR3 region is CASSLGSGSYEQYF. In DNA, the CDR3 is TGTGCCAGCAGCTTAGGGTCGGGATCCTACGAGCAGTACTTC.

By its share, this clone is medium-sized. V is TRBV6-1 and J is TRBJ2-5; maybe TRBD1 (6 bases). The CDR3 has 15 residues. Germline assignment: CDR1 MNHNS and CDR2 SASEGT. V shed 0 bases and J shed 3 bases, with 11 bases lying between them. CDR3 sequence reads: CASSEAPRGKETQYF. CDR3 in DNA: TGTGCCAGCAGTGAAGCGCCAAGGGGGAAAGAGACCCAGTACTTC.

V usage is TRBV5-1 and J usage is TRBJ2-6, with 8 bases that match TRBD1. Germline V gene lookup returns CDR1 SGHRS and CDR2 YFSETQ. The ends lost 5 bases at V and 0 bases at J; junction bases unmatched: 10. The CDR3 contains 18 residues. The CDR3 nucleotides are TGCGCCAGCAGGCCGACAGGGGCGGGAACCTCTGGGGCCAACGTCCTGACTTTC. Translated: CASRPTGAGTSGANVLTF.

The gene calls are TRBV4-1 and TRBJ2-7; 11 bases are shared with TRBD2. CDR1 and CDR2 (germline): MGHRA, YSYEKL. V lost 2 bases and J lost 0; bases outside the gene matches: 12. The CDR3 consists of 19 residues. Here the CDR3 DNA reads TGCGCCAGCAGCCAACGGAATAGCGGGAGGGCGGGGAGCTCCTACGAGCAGTACTTC. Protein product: CASSQRNSGRAGSSYEQYF.

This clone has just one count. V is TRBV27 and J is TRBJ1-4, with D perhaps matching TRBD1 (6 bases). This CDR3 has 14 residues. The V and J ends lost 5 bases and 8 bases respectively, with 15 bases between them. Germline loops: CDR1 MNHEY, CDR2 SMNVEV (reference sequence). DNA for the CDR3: TGTGCCAGCAGTCCTAACAGGGTTGGAGAAAAACTGTTTTTT. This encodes CASSPNRVGEKLFF.

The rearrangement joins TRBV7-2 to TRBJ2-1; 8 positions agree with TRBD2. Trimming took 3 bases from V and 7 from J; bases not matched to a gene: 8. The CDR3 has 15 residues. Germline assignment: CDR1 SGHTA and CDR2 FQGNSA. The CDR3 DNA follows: TGTGCCAGCAGCTTGGCGGGAGGAGTTTGGAATGAGCAGTTCTTC. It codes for CASSLAGGVWNEQFF. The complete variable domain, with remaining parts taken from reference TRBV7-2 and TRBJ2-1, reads GAGVSQSPSNKVTEKGKDVELRCDPISGHTALYWYRQSLGQGLEFLIYFQGNSAPDKSGLPSDRFSAERTGGSVSTLTIQRTQQEDSAVYLCASSLAGGVWNEQFFGPGTRLTVL.

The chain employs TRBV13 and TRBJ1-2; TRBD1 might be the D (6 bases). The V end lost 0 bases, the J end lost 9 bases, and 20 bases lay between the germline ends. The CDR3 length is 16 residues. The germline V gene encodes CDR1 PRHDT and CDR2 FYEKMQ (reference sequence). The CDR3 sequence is CASSLGRGGITMSYTF. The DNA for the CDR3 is TGTGCCAGCAGCTTAGGAAGGGGGGGGATAACTATGAGCTACACCTTC.

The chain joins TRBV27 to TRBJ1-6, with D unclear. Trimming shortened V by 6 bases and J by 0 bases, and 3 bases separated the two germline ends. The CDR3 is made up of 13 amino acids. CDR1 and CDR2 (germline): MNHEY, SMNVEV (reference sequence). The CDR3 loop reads CASRVSYNSPLHF. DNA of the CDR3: TGTGCCAGCAGGGTCTCCTATAATTCACCCCTCCACTTT.

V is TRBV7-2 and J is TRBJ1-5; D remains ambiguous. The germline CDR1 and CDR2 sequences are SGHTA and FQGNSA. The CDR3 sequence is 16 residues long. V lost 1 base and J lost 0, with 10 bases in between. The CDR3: CASSLVGGYSNQPQHF. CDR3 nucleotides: TGTGCCAGCAGCTTAGTGGGCGGGTATAGCAATCAGCCCCAGCATTTT. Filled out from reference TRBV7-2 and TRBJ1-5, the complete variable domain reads GAGVSQSPSNKVTEKGKDVELRCDPISGHTALYWYRQSLGQGLEFLIYFQGNSAPDKSGLPSDRFSAERTGGSVSTLTIQRTQQEDSAVYLCASSLVGGYSNQPQHFGDGTRLSIL.

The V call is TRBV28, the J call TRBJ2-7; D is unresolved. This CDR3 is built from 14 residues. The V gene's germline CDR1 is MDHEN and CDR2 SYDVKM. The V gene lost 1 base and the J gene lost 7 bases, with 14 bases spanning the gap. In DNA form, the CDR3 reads TGTGCCAGCAGTTTATCCTTTGGACGCTATGAGCAGTACTTC. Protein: CASSLSFGRYEQYF. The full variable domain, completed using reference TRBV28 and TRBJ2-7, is DVKVTQSSRYLVKRTGEKVFLECVQDMDHENMFWYRQDPGLGLRLIYFSYDVKMKEKGDIPEGYSVSREKKERFSLILESASTNQTSMYLCASSLSFGRYEQYFGPGTRLTVT.

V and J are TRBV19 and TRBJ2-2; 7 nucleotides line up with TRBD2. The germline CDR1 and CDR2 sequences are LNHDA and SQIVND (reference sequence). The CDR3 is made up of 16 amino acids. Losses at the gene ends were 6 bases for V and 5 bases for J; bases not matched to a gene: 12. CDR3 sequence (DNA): TGTGCCAGTAGCAGGCCTGGGGGGGGAGAGACCGGGGAGCTGTTTTTT. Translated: CASSRPGGGETGELFF.

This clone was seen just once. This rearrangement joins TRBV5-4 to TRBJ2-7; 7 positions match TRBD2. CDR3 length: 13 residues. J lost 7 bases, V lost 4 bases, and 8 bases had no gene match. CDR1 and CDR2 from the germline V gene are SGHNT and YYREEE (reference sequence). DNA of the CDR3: TGTGCCAGCAGCCTTTATAACGGGGGGGAGCAGTACTTC. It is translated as CASSLYNGGEQYF.

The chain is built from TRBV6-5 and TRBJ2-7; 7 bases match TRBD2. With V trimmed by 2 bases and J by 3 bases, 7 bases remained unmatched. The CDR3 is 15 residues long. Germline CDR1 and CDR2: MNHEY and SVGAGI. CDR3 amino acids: CASSYLRGSFYEQYF. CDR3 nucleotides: TGTGCCAGCAGTTACCTCCGCGGGAGTTTCTACGAGCAGTACTTC.

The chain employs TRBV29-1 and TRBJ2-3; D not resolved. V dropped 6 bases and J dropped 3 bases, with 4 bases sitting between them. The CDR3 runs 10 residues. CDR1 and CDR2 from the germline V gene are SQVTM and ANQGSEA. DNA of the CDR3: TGCAGCGTGGATACAGATACGCAGTATTTT. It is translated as CSVDTDTQYF.

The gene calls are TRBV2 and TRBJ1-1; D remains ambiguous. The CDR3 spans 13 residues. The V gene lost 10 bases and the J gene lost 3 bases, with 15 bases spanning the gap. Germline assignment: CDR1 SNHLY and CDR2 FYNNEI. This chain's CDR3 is CATLRGRDTEAFF. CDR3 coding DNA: TGTGCCACCCTTCGAGGTCGCGACACTGAAGCTTTCTTT.

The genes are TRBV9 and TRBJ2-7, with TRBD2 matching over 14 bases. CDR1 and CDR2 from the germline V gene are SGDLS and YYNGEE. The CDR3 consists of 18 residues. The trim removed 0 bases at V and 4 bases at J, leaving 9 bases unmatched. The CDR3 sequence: CASSVAPLGTSGSYEQYF. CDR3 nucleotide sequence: TGTGCCAGCAGCGTAGCCCCTCTAGGGACTAGCGGGAGTTACGAGCAGTACTTC. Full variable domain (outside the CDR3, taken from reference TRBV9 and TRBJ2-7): DSGVTQTPKHLITATGQRVTLRCSPRSGDLSVYWYQQSLDQGLQFLIQYYNGEERAKGNILERFSAQQFPDLHSELNLSSLELGDSALYFCASSVAPLGTSGSYEQYFGPGTRLTVT.

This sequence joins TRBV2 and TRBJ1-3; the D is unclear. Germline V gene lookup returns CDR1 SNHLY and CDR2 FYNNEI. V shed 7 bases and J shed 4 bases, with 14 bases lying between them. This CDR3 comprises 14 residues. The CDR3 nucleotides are TGTGCCAGCAAGCAGCAAGGGCCCGGAAACACCATATATTTT. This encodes CASKQQGPGNTIYF.

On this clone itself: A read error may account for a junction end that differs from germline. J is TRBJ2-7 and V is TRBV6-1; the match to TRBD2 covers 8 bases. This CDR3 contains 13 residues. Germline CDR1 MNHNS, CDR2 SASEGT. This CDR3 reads CASSASGTRQINF. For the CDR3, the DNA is TGTGCCAGCAGTGCCAGCGGGACTAGACAGATCAACTTC.

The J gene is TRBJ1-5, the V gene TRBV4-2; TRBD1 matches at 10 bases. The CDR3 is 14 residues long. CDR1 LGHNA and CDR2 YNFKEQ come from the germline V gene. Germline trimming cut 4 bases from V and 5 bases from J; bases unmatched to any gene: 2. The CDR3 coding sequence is TGTGCCAGCAGCCCTGACAGGGGGCATCAGCCCCAGCATTTT. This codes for CASSPDRGHQPQHF.